One sample yielded the 10 T cell receptor beta chains listed below, sequenced in a study of long-term antiretroviral therapy in people with HIV. The run of the v3.0 immunoSEQ assay was at survey level. TCRdb's copy holds only in-frame clones and misses some; the assay was immunoSEQ multiplex PCR. In the table there are about 22,000 clones, more than 65% of which are singletons. The sequenced sample was unsorted PBMCs, obtained 0.1 years before starting antiretroviral therapy. Receptors originate from a man younger than 35 with HIV.

V and J are TRBV5-5 and TRBJ1-5, with TRBD1 matching 11 bases. CDR3 size: 16 residues. The ends lost 3 bases at V and 3 bases at J; junction bases unmatched: 5. Germline-derived CDR1 and CDR2 are SGHKS and YYEKEE (reference sequence). The chain's CDR3 is CASSYRGQGVNQPQHF. The CDR3 DNA reads as TGTGCCAGCAGCTACCGGGGACAGGGGGTCAATCAGCCCCAGCATTTT.

The chain joins TRBV30 to TRBJ2-6, with a weak D call TRBD2 (5 bases). The CDR3 spans 15 residues. V dropped 1 base and J dropped 1 base, with 8 bases sitting between them. Germline V gene lookup returns CDR1 GTSNPN and CDR2 SVGIG (reference sequence). The DNA for the CDR3 is TGTGCCTGGAGTGATCCGGGGTCTGGGGCCAACGTCCTGACTTTC. This codes for CAWSDPGSGANVLTF.

The rearrangement uses TRBV18 and TRBJ2-5; D uncertain. The V and J ends lost 1 base and 3 bases respectively, with 18 bases between them. The length of the CDR3 is 17 residues. Germline values: CDR1 KGHSH, CDR2 LQKENI. The CDR3 is CASSPQWEKTDEETQYF. Written as DNA, the CDR3 is TGTGCCAGCTCACCACAATGGGAAAAGACTGACGAAGAGACCCAGTACTTC.

The V call is TRBV5-4, the J call TRBJ1-1; D not resolved. CDR1 and CDR2 from the germline V gene are SGHNT and YYREEE (reference sequence). This CDR3 region has 14 residues. Trimming left V 8 bases short and J 3 bases short, with 17 bases between. This CDR3 reads CASQSGDGYTEAFF. The CDR3 DNA is TGTGCCAGTCAATCGGGTGATGGGTACACTGAAGCTTTCTTT.

This clone has only a few counts. This chain joins TRBV5-1 and TRBJ1-2, with TRBD1 as a possible D gene (5 bases). Per germline, CDR1 SGHRS and CDR2 YFSETQ. This CDR3 has 13 residues. Trimming cost V 5 bases and J 2 bases, with 10 bases left between them. The CDR3 DNA is TGCGCCAGCAGGTTGACAGCCAACTATGGCTACACCTTC. As protein: CASRLTANYGYTF.

V gene TRBV27 combines with J gene TRBJ2-1, with 8 bases lining up with TRBD2. J gave up 1 base and V 5 bases, and 4 bases lay outside the gene matches. The CDR3 loop spans 15 amino acids. Germline CDR1 MNHEY, CDR2 SMNVEV (reference sequence). For the CDR3, the DNA is TGTGCCAGCAGTAAGGGACTAGGGTCCTACAATGAGCAGTTCTTC. Encoded protein: CASSKGLGSYNEQFF.

This clone was found once. The rearrangement links TRBV2 to TRBJ2-1, with 14 bases that match TRBD2. Trimming took 8 bases from V and 6 from J; bases not matched to a gene: 3. Germline V CDR1 and CDR2: SNHLY, FYNNEI. The CDR3 runs 14 residues. The CDR3 sequence is CASWGLAGANEQFF. CDR3 DNA sequence: TGTGCCAGCTGGGGACTAGCGGGGGCCAATGAGCAGTTCTTC.

The chain joins TRBV2 to TRBJ2-7; TRBD1 might be the D (6 bases). Trimming stripped 5 bases from V and 3 bases from J, with 11 bases between. Per germline, CDR1 SNHLY and CDR2 FYNNEI. The CDR3 is made up of 13 amino acids. DNA of the CDR3: TGTGCCAGCAGTACGGACAGAAACTACGAGCAGTACTTC. Translation gives CASSTDRNYEQYF. Full variable domain (missing parts from reference TRBV2 and TRBJ2-7): EPEVTQTPSHQVTQMGQEVILRCVPISNHLYFYWYRQILGQKVEFLVSFYNNEISEKSEIFDDQFSVERPDGSNFTLKIRSTKLEDSAMYFCASSTDRNYEQYFGPGTRLTVT.

The chain uses TRBV25-1 and TRBJ1-5; D is uncertain. In germline, CDR1 is MGHDK, CDR2 SYGVNS. Trimming cost V 6 bases and J 3 bases, with 9 bases left between them. The CDR3 contains 13 residues. DNA of the CDR3: TGTGCCAGCAGATTAGGGAACAATCAGCCCCAGCATTTT. It translates to CASRLGNNQPQHF. Full variable domain (remainder filled in from reference TRBV25-1 and TRBJ1-5): EADIYQTPRYLVIGTGKKITLECSQTMGHDKMYWYQQDPGMELHLIHYSYGVNSTEKGDLSSESTVSRIRTEHFPLTLESARPSHTSQYLCASRLGNNQPQHFGDGTRLSIL.

The V call is TRBV5-4, the J call TRBJ2-3; possibly TRBD1 for D (5 bases). V dropped 2 bases and J dropped 1 base, with 11 bases sitting between them. The CDR3 runs 15 residues. Germline V gives CDR1 SGHNT, CDR2 YYREEE (reference sequence). For the CDR3, the DNA is TGTGCCAGCAGCTTTCAGGGCTCTCGCACAGATACGCAGTATTTT. Its protein product is CASSFQGSRTDTQYF.